Shown below are 21 T cell receptor beta chains from a single sample sequenced in a study of response to subunit inactivated influenza vaccine. One entry per CDR3 protein results from TCRdb running MiXCR on the RT-PCR reads. The repertoire has approximately 250,000 distinct CDR3 sequences, 9.5% to 15% of them found once; the top ten carry 7.8%. The specimen comprised non-naive T cells sorted from PBMCs, sampled 14 to 15 days before vaccination. The receptors here all came from a man aged 45-65 years who received an inactivated influenza vaccine.

The V call is TRBV7-3, the J call TRBJ2-5; D uncertain. Germline lookup yields CDR1 SGHTA and CDR2 FQGTGA. CDR3 length: 13 amino acids. The germline V and J ends were trimmed by 0 bases and 3 bases, with 5 bases remaining between them. CDR3 sequence reads: CASSLTWEETQYF. The CDR3 region has the DNA TGTGCCAGCAGCTTAACGTGGGAAGAGACCCAGTACTTC. Combining the CDR3 with reference TRBV7-3 and TRBJ2-5 gives the whole variable domain GAGVSQTPSNKVTEKGKYVELRCDPISGHTALYWYRQSLGQGPEFLIYFQGTGAADDSGLPNDRFFAVRPEGSVSTLKIQRTERGDSAVYLCASSLTWEETQYFGPGTRLLVL.

This clonotype was counted ten times or more. The rearrangement uses TRBV6-2 or TRBV6-3 and TRBJ2-1; TRBD2 aligns across 9 bases. CDR3 length equals 14 residues. The germline V gene has CDR1 MNHEY and CDR2 SVGEGT. V trimming: 8 bases; J trimming: 4 bases; junction bases outside the gene matches: 6. The CDR3 is CASSGTSMYNEQFF. As DNA, the CDR3 is TGTGCCAGCTCAGGGACTAGCATGTACAATGAGCAGTTCTTC.

A remark on this clonotype: A junction boundary mismatches the germline segment, possibly from a read error. The genes are TRBV3-1 and TRBJ2-7, with 9 bases that match TRBD1. The CDR3 consists of 14 residues. The germline V gene has CDR1 LGHDT and CDR2 YNNKEL (reference sequence). The CDR3 region has the DNA TGTGACAGCAGCCCACGGACAGGGGTCTACGAGCAGTACTTC. Translated: CDSSPRTGVYEQYF.

This clonotype was observed a few times. J is TRBJ2-7 and V is TRBV4-3, with a tentative D call TRBD2 (5 bases). Germline lookup yields CDR1 LGHNA and CDR2 YSLEER. Trimming cost V 4 bases and J 4 bases, with 17 bases left between them. The CDR3 runs to 15 residues. CDR3 DNA sequence: TGCGCCAGCAGCCGAGCATTAGGAGGTGGGTACGAGCAGTACTTC. Translation: CASSRALGGGYEQYF.

In this sample, this clonotype turned up many times. This rearrangement joins TRBV29-1 to TRBJ1-1; D may be TRBD1 (5 bases). V shed 7 bases and J shed 0 bases, with 9 bases lying between them. Germline V lookup: CDR1 SQVTM, CDR2 ANQGSEA. This CDR3 has 12 residues. The CDR3 bases are TGCAGCGGGAGGGGCATGAACACTGAAGCTTTCTTT. Residues: CSGRGMNTEAFF.

This sequence joins TRBV15 and TRBJ2-1, with D perhaps TRBD2 (6 bases). CDR3 length: 15 amino acids. Trimming left V 2 bases short and J 2 bases short, with 10 bases between. The germline gives CDR1 LNHNV, CDR2 YYDKDF (reference sequence). For the CDR3, the DNA is TGTGCCACCAGCAGATATAGCGGAACCTACAATGAGCAGTTCTTC. Translated, it gives CATSRYSGTYNEQFF.

The chain carries TRBV6-6 and TRBJ1-1; D is ambiguous. In germline, CDR1 is MNHNY, CDR2 SVGAGI (reference sequence). There are 11 residues in the CDR3. V lost 5 bases to trimming and J lost 5 bases, with 6 bases between them. The DNA for the CDR3 is TGTGCCAGCAGTCAAATAACTGAAGCTTTCTTT. Encoded protein: CASSQITEAFF.

The sample holds many counts of this clonotype. The chain uses TRBV12-3 or TRBV12-4 and TRBJ2-4; D is unclear. V dropped 6 bases and J dropped 10 bases, with 13 bases sitting between them. The CDR3 extends over 12 amino acids. The CDR3 region has the DNA TGTGCCAGCAGCTTTCGGGCCGCTATTCAGTACTTC. Protein product: CASSFRAAIQYF.

The DNA of the CDR3 is TGCAGTGCTAGTTCCAGAATCGGGCAGCCCCAGCATTTT. Encoded protein: CSASSRIGQPQHF. The chain uses TRBV20-1 and TRBJ1-5; D ambiguous. Between the trimmed V and J ends, which lost 3 bases and 7 bases, there was a span of 13 bases. Per germline, CDR1 DFQATT and CDR2 SNEGSKA (reference sequence). The CDR3 contains 13 residues.

In its sample, this clonotype was seen many times. The V call is TRBV25-1, the J call TRBJ2-7, with 7 bases identical to TRBD2. The CDR3 sequence is 12 residues long. From germline, CDR1 is MGHDK and CDR2 SYGVNS. J was trimmed by 7 bases and V by 8 bases; bases with no gene match: 8. CDR3 region: CASARAGSEQYF. DNA of the CDR3: TGTGCCAGCGCAAGAGCGGGATCTGAGCAGTACTTC.

The chain combines TRBV30 with TRBJ2-5; 9 bases are a match to TRBD2. Losses at the gene ends were 0 bases for V and 2 bases for J; bases not matched to a gene: 7. The germline V gene encodes CDR1 GTSNPN and CDR2 SVGIG (reference sequence). The CDR3 is 16 amino acids. The CDR3 loop is CAWSVFRLAGQETQYF. The CDR3 DNA follows: TGTGCCTGGAGTGTATTTCGCCTAGCGGGACAAGAGACCCAGTACTTC.

This clonotype was counted a few times. The CDR3 protein is CATRKTLSNTGELFF. CDR3 nucleotides: TGTGCCACCAGAAAAACCCTGTCGAACACCGGGGAGCTGTTTTTT. The rearrangement uses TRBV15 and TRBJ2-2; the D is unclear. This CDR3 spans 15 amino acids. CDR1 and CDR2 (germline): LNHNV, YYDKDF (reference sequence). Trimming left V 6 bases short and J 0 bases short, with 11 bases between.

This clonotype was picked up many times. The chain uses TRBV6-2 or TRBV6-3 and TRBJ2-7, with 7 bases aligning to TRBD1. The CDR3 length is 12 residues. The germline CDR1 and CDR2 sequences are MNHEY and SVGEGT. V trimming: 5 bases; J trimming: 8 bases; junction bases outside the gene matches: 6. CDR3 amino acids: CASSHDRDKQYF. CDR3 DNA sequence: TGTGCCAGCAGTCACGACAGGGATAAGCAGTACTTC.

This clonotype was observed many times. The chain is built from TRBV7-2 and TRBJ2-3; D remains ambiguous. The CDR3 covers 11 residues. The V gene's germline CDR1 is SGHTA and CDR2 FQGNSA. V lost 4 bases, J lost 2 bases, and 1 base lay in between. Written as DNA, the CDR3 is TGTGCCAGCAGCTCCACAGATACGCAGTATTTT. Translation gives CASSSTDTQYF.

This rearrangement joins TRBV7-2 to TRBJ1-5; D might be TRBD1 (5 bases). The CDR3 loop spans 15 amino acids. The V end lost 5 bases, the J end lost 4 bases, and 15 bases lay between the germline ends. The germline V gene encodes CDR1 SGHTA and CDR2 FQGNSA. This chain's CDR3 is CASSANPGGNQPQHF. The CDR3 coding sequence is TGTGCCAGCAGCGCCAACCCCGGGGGAAATCAGCCCCAGCATTTT.

This clonotype was seen more than once but under ten times. V gene TRBV29-1 combines with J gene TRBJ2-1; D call uncertain. Between the trimmed V and J ends, which lost 1 base and 5 bases, there was a span of 12 bases. The germline CDR1 and CDR2 sequences are SQVTM and ANQGSEA. CDR3 length: 14 amino acids. CDR3 sequence: CSVEGRSGHNEQFF. The CDR3 DNA sequence: TGCAGCGTTGAAGGAAGGTCCGGGCACAATGAGCAGTTCTTC.

The J gene is TRBJ2-7, the V gene TRBV5-4; the D is unclear. Germline CDR1 is SGHNT and CDR2 is YYREEE (reference sequence). There are 14 residues in the CDR3. V was cut by 4 bases and J by 0 bases, with 11 bases left in between. The CDR3 is CASSQDGHSYEQYF. The CDR3 DNA sequence: TGTGCCAGCAGCCAGGACGGTCACTCCTACGAGCAGTACTTC.

The V gene is TRBV5-1, the J gene TRBJ2-5; TRBD2 matches 7 bases. V was pared by 4 bases and J by 5 bases, with 11 bases of the junction left unmatched. The CDR3 contains 15 residues. Germline V gene sequence: CDR1 SGHRS, CDR2 YFSETQ. Written as DNA, the CDR3 is TGCGCCAGCAGCGTAAACCCGGGAGGTATCGAGACCCAGTACTTC. Protein product: CASSVNPGGIETQYF.

This clonotype appeared many times. The J gene is TRBJ2-1, the V gene TRBV5-1, with 7 positions matching TRBD1. Germline V lookup: CDR1 SGHRS, CDR2 YFSETQ. This CDR3 is built from 14 residues. With 1 base clipped from V and 6 bases from J, the junction kept 4 bases outside the gene matches. The CDR3 is CASSLWSGGNEQFF. For the CDR3, the DNA is TGCGCCAGCAGCTTGTGGTCAGGGGGCAATGAGCAGTTCTTC.

The rearrangement uses TRBV19 and TRBJ1-3; no clear D. Trimming pared 3 bases from V and 0 bases from J, leaving 6 bases between. The CDR3 spans 14 residues. Germline assignment: CDR1 LNHDA and CDR2 SQIVND (reference sequence). CDR3 protein: CASSIRTSGNTIYF. CDR3 sequence (DNA): TGTGCCAGTAGTATTCGGACCTCTGGAAACACCATATATTTT.

This clonotype was recorded at least ten times. The chain links TRBV5-1 to TRBJ2-1; TRBD2 aligns across 11 bases. V shed 4 bases and J 7 bases; nucleotides not matched to a gene: 7. CDR1 and CDR2 (germline): SGHRS, YFSETQ. This CDR3 spans 15 amino acids. The CDR3 spells CASSPLAGGTNEQFF. The CDR3 bases are TGCGCCAGCAGCCCCTTAGCGGGAGGGACGAATGAGCAGTTCTTC. Full variable domain (missing parts from reference TRBV5-1 and TRBJ2-1): KAGVTQTPRYLIKTRGQQVTLSCSPISGHRSVSWYQQTPGQGLQFLFEYFSETQRNKGNFPGRFSGRQFSNSRSEMNVSTLELGDSALYLCASSPLAGGTNEQFFGPGTRLTVL.